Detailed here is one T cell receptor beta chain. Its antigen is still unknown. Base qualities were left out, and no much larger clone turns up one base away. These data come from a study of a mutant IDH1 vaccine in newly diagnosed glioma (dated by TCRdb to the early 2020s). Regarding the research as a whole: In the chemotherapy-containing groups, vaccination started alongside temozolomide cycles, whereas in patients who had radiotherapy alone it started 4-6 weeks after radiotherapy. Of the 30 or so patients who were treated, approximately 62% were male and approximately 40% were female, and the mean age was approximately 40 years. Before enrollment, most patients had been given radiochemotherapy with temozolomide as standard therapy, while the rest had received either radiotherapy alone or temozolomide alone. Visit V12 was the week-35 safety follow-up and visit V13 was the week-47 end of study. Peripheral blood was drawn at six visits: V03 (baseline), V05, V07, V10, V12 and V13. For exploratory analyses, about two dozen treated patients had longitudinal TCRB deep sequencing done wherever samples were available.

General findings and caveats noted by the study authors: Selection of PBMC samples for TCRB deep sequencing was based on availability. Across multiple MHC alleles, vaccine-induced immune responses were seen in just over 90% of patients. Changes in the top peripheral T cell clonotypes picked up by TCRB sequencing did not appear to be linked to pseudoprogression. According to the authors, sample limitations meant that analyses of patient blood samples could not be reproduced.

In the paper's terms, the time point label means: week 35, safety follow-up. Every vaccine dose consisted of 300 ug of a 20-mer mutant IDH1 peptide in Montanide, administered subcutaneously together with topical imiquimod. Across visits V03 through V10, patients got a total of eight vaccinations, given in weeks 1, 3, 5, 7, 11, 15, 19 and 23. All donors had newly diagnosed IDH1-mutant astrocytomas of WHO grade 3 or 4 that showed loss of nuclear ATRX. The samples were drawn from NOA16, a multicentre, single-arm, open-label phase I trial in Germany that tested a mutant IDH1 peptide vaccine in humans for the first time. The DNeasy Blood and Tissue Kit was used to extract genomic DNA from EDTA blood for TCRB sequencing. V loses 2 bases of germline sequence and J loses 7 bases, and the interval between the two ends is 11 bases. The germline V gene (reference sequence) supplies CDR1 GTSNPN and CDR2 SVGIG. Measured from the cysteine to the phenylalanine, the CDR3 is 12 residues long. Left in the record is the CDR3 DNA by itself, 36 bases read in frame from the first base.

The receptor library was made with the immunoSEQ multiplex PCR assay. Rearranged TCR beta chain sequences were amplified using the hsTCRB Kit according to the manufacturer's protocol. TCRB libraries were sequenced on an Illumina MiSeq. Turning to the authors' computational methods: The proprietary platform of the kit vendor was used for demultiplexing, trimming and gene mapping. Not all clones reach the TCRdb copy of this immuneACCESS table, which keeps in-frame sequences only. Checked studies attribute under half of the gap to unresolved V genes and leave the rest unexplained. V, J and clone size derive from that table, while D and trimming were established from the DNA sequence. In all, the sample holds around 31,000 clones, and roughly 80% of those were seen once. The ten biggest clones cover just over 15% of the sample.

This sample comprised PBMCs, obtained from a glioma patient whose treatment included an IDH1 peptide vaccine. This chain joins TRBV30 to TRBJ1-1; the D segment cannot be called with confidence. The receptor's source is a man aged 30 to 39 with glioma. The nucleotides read TGTGCCTGGAGTAACCTTATGGGTGAAGCTTTCTTT. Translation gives CAWSNLMGEAFF. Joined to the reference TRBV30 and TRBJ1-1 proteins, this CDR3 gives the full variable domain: SQTIHQWPATLVQPVGSPLSLECTVEGTSNPNLYWYRQAAGRGLQLLFYSVGIGQISSEVPQNLSASRPQDRQFILSSKKLLLSDSGFYLCAWSNLMGEAFFGQGTRLTVV.